Each of the 2 T cell receptor beta chains below was sequenced from the same sample in a study of blood T cell repertoires in COVID-19. The method was immunoSEQ multiplex PCR; TCRdb's version includes in-frame clones alone and lacks a portion of them. Of about 150,000 clones listed, 80% to 90% are singletons. The sequenced sample consisted of peripheral blood. These receptors all stem from a man aged 18 to 30 with COVID-19, enrolled during active disease.

The V and J genes are TRBV5-8 and TRBJ1-6, with D perhaps TRBD1 (5 bases). V was pared by 4 bases and J by 5 bases, with 16 bases between. The CDR3 runs to 16 residues. The V gene's germline CDR1 is SGHTS and CDR2 YDEGEE. The CDR3 sequence is CASSPEGGVNNSPLHF. The CDR3 DNA is TGTGCCAGCAGCCCCGAAGGAGGGGTCAATAATTCACCCCTCCACTTT.

This chain links TRBV9 with TRBJ1-5, with a weak D call TRBD1 (5 bases). The V and J ends lost 1 base and 4 bases respectively, with 12 bases between them. CDR3 length: 15 residues. Germline V gene lookup returns CDR1 SGDLS and CDR2 YYNGEE. The CDR3 loop reads CASSVSGGTNQPQHF. CDR3 sequence (DNA): TGTGCCAGCAGCGTATCCGGGGGAACAAATCAGCCCCAGCATTTT.